This TCR beta chain stems from a study of cytomegalovirus exposure and HLA in healthy donors. On this clone: As yet, its antigen is unknown.

Study-level findings and limits: In vitro confirmation showed three CMV-associated chains to be CMV antigen specific. TCR beta chain V- and J-gene trimming was linked, in a later analysis, to a missense variant in DCLRE1C.

Amplification used 60 Vbeta primers and 13 Jbeta primers. The data were produced by immunoSEQ multiplex PCR, yet TCRdb's version contains in-frame clones alone and is incomplete. The profile shows about 77,000 clones, roughly four fifths of them singletons. The source material was PBMCs. The receptor was derived from a man in his forties or fifties in good health and CMV-seronegative.

The CDR3 DNA sequence: TGTGCCAGTAGTTCCTGGGACAGGGAGAACACCGGGGAGCTGTTTTTT. Its translation is CASSSWDRENTGELFF. This chain links TRBV19 with TRBJ2-2; 9 bases match TRBD1. The CDR3 covers 16 residues. The trim removed 5 bases at V and 1 base at J, leaving 5 bases unmatched. Germline V lookup: CDR1 LNHDA, CDR2 SQIVND (reference sequence).